The clone carrying this T cell receptor (beta chain) has more than one count but fewer than ten. What it binds is unknown. Amplification targeted TCR beta CDR3 regions from RNA transcripts. RT-PCR in the first round (using the HTBI primer set) targeted the TCR CDR3. TCRdb re-analysed the multiplex PCR reads in MiXCR, keeping a single row per CDR3 protein. Of about 600,000 distinct CDR3 sequences in the sample, roughly 15% were seen once. Exclusions: uncontrolled infection, other autoimmune disease, pregnancy, lactation. Orbital computed tomography, thyroid ultrasound, serum thyroxine and TRAb, and clinical symptoms together informed the diagnoses. This sample was taken from a study of T cells in Graves' hyperthyroidism and ophthalmopathy. Study-level information: Before treatment of any kind, peripheral blood was taken at initial diagnosis.

Notes on the study in general: Ophthalmopathy was identified by the model a median about six months ahead of onset.

The germline gives CDR1 LGHNA, CDR2 YSLEER. V was pared by 0 bases and J by 7 bases, with 10 bases between. CDR3 length: 15 amino acids. The sequence came from a woman in her forties or fifties with Graves' ophthalmopathy. Sequenced input: blood. This chain connects TRBV4-3 to TRBJ1-6; possible D gene TRBD1, 6 bases. CDR3 DNA: TGCGCCAGCAGCCAAGAACCAGGGGAGAATTCACCCCTCCACTTT. Protein product: CASSQEPGENSPLHF.